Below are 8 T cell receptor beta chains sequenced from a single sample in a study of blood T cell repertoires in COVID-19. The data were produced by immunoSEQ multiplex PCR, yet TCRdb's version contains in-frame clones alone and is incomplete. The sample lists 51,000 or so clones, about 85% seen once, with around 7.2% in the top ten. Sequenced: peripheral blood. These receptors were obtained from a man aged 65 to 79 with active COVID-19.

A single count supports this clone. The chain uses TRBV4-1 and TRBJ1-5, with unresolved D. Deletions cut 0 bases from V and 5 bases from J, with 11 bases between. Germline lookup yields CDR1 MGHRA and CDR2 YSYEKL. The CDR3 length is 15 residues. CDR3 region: CASSQDHGVYQPQHF. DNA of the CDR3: TGCGCCAGCAGCCAAGATCACGGGGTCTATCAGCCCCAGCATTTT.

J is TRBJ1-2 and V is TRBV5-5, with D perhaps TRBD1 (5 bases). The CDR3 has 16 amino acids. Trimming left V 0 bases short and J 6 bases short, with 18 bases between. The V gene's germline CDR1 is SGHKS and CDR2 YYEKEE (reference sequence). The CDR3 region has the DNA TGTGCCAGCAGCTTGGGAGGTGGGAGCGGGGCAAATGGCTACACCTTC. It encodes CASSLGGGSGANGYTF.

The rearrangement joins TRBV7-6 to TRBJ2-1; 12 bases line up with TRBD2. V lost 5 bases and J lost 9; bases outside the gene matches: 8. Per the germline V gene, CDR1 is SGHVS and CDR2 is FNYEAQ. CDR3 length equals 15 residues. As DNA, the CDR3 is TGTGCCAGCAGCATCTCGACTAGCGGGGGATTTGAGCAGTTCTTC. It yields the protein CASSISTSGGFEQFF.

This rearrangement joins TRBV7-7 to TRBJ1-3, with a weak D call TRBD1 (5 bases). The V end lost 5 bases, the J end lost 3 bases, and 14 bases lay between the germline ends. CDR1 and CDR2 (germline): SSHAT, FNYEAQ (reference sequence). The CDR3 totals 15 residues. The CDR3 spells CASSPGREGGNTIYF. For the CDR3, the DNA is TGTGCCAGCAGCCCCGGCAGGGAAGGTGGAAACACCATATATTTT.

The CDR3 is CASSHTDSAYEQYF. The CDR3 DNA reads as TGTGCCAGCAGCCATACGGACAGCGCCTACGAGCAGTACTTC. The rearrangement uses TRBV7-2 and TRBJ2-7; tentatively, D is TRBD1 (6 bases). This CDR3 region has 14 residues. Trimming took 5 bases from V and 2 from J, leaving 13 bases between them. CDR1 is SGHTA and CDR2 is FQGNSA in the germline V gene.

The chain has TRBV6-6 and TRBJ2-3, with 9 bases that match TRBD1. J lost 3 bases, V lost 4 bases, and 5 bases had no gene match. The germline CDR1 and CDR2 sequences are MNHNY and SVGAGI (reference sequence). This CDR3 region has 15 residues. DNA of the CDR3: TGTGCCAGCAGTTCGACAGGGGGGGGGACAGATACGCAGTATTTT. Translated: CASSSTGGGTDTQYF.

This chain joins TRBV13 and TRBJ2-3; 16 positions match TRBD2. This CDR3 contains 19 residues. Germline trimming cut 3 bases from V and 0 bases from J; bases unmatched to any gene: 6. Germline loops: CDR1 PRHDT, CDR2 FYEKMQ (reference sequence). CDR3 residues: CASSFPPGLAGGSTDTQYF. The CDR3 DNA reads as TGTGCCAGCAGCTTCCCTCCGGGACTAGCGGGGGGGAGCACAGATACGCAGTATTTT.

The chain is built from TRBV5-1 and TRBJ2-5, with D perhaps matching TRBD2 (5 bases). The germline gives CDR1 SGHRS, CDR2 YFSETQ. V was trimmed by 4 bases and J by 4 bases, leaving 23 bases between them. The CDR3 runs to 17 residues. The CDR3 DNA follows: TGCGCCAGCAGCCCCAAAGGTCTAGAGCGGATGACAGAGACCCAGTACTTC. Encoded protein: CASSPKGLERMTETQYF. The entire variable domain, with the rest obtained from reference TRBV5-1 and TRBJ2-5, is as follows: KAGVTQTPRYLIKTRGQQVTLSCSPISGHRSVSWYQQTPGQGLQFLFEYFSETQRNKGNFPGRFSGRQFSNSRSEMNVSTLELGDSALYLCASSPKGLERMTETQYFGPGTRLLVL.